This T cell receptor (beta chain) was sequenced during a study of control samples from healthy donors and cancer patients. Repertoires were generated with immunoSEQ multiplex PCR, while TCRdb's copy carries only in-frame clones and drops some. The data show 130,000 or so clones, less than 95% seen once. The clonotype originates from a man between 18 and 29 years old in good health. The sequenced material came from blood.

The CDR3 DNA sequence: TGTGCCAGCAGGGTTGACCCTATTCTGATCGATACGCAGTATTTT. Its protein product is CASRVDPILIDTQYF. The rearrangement uses TRBV6-6 and TRBJ2-3; D unclear. Germline CDR1 MNHNY, CDR2 SVGAGI (reference sequence). Deletions cut 6 bases from V and 6 bases from J, with 19 bases between. The CDR3 has 15 amino acids.